This passage covers 15 T cell receptor beta chains from one sample sequenced in a study of cytomegalovirus exposure and HLA in healthy donors. In the PCR, 60 Vbeta and 13 Jbeta primers were used. Profiled with immunoSEQ multiplex PCR; TCRdb holds only in-frame clones, not every one. This table holds some 42,000 clones, approximately 52% found once. Sequences were obtained from PBMCs. All receptors derive from a human donor in good health.

The V and J genes are TRBV2 and TRBJ2-7; 7 nucleotides align to TRBD1. CDR1 and CDR2 from the germline V gene are SNHLY and FYNNEI. This CDR3 region has 14 residues. With 8 bases clipped from V and 0 bases from J, the junction kept 7 bases outside the gene matches. CDR3 region: CASFPRDSSYEQYF. CDR3 bases: TGTGCCAGCTTCCCACGGGACAGCTCCTACGAGCAGTACTTC. Variable domain in full (rest from reference TRBV2 and TRBJ2-7): EPEVTQTPSHQVTQMGQEVILRCVPISNHLYFYWYRQILGQKVEFLVSFYNNEISEKSEIFDDQFSVERPDGSNFTLKIRSTKLEDSAMYFCASFPRDSSYEQYFGPGTRLTVT.

The chain joins TRBV18 to TRBJ2-7; D is possibly TRBD1 (5 bases). The CDR3 sequence is 13 residues long. The V gene lost 2 bases and the J gene lost 2 bases, with 7 bases spanning the gap. Germline-derived CDR1 and CDR2 are KGHSH and LQKENI. As DNA, the CDR3 is TGTGCCAGCTCACCAGGCAGGGCCTACGAGCAGTACTTC. Amino acid sequence: CASSPGRAYEQYF. Together with reference TRBV18 and TRBJ2-7, the CDR3 gives the full variable domain: NAGVMQNPRHLVRRRGQEARLRCSPMKGHSHVYWYRQLPEEGLKFMVYLQKENIIDESGMPKERFSAEFPKEGPSILRIQQVVRGDSAAYFCASSPGRAYEQYFGPGTRLTVT.

V and J are TRBV28 and TRBJ1-4, with 9 bases fitting TRBD1. With V trimmed by 2 bases and J by 7 bases, 5 bases remained unmatched. The CDR3 sequence is 15 residues long. Germline-derived CDR1 and CDR2 are MDHEN and SYDVKM. The DNA for the CDR3 is TGTGCCAGCAGTTTAGGGACAGGGCAGAGTGAAAAACTGTTTTTT. Translating it yields CASSLGTGQSEKLFF.

The chain has TRBV5-4 and TRBJ1-1; weak D call: TRBD1 (6 bases). The CDR3 totals 13 residues. Germline CDR1 SGHNT, CDR2 YYREEE (reference sequence). The germline V and J ends were trimmed by 2 bases and 6 bases, with 11 bases remaining between them. The CDR3 here is CASSLTGQSEAFF. The CDR3 DNA reads as TGTGCCAGCAGCTTAACCGGACAGTCTGAAGCTTTCTTT.

This rearrangement joins TRBV18 to TRBJ2-1; a possible D gene is TRBD2 (5 bases). CDR1 and CDR2 (germline): KGHSH, LQKENI. V lost 3 bases, J lost 1 base, and 10 bases lay in between. The CDR3 sequence is 15 residues long. CDR3 in amino acids: CASSPPRGSYNEQFF. The CDR3, as DNA: TGTGCCAGCTCACCGCCCCGGGGTTCCTACAATGAGCAGTTCTTC.

This sequence joins TRBV19 and TRBJ1-5, with TRBD1 matching 9 bases. This CDR3 has 14 residues. Germline V gives CDR1 LNHDA, CDR2 SQIVND (reference sequence). The V gene end was trimmed by 7 bases and the J gene end by 4 bases; junction bases not matched to a gene: 5. The CDR3 DNA sequence: TGTGCCAGTACCCAGACAGGGGGGAATCAGCCCCAGCATTTT. This gives the protein CASTQTGGNQPQHF.

The chain joins TRBV5-4 to TRBJ2-7, with 11 bases matching TRBD1. With 6 bases clipped from V and 7 bases from J, the junction kept 15 bases outside the gene matches. Germline V CDR1 and CDR2: SGHNT, YYREEE (reference sequence). The CDR3 sequence is 16 residues long. The DNA of the CDR3 is TGTGCCAGCAACAACCGACTGGGGACAGGGGGGGGAGAGCAGTACTTC. Protein product: CASNNRLGTGGGEQYF.

V gene TRBV5-6 combines with J gene TRBJ2-1, with 10 bases matching TRBD2. The CDR3 runs 14 residues. With 4 bases clipped from V and 4 bases from J, the junction kept 2 bases outside the gene matches. CDR1 is SGHDT and CDR2 is YYEEEE in the germline V gene. The CDR3 DNA sequence: TGTGCCAGCAGCCTACTAGCGGGGTACAATGAGCAGTTCTTC. Protein product: CASSLLAGYNEQFF.

This clone was observed a few times. The J gene is TRBJ2-5, the V gene TRBV18, with TRBD2 matching 10 bases. CDR3 size: 15 residues. CDR1 is KGHSH and CDR2 is LQKENI in the germline V gene. After removal of 6 bases from V and 3 bases from J, the junction contained 7 bases not matched to a gene. The CDR3 is CASSRGLAGEETQYF. CDR3 coding DNA: TGTGCCAGCTCCCGTGGGCTAGCGGGAGAAGAGACCCAGTACTTC.

In its sample, this clone was seen a few times. The V call is TRBV6-5, the J call TRBJ1-1; 7 nucleotides line up with TRBD1. With 2 bases clipped from V and 0 bases from J, the junction kept 3 bases outside the gene matches. CDR3 size: 15 residues. Germline-derived CDR1 and CDR2 are MNHEY and SVGAGI. CDR3 in amino acids: CASSYGDRLNTEAFF. In DNA form, the CDR3 reads TGTGCCAGCAGTTACGGGGACAGATTGAACACTGAAGCTTTCTTT.

The chain links TRBV28 to TRBJ2-7; D unclear. The CDR3 totals 12 residues. Trimming pared 6 bases from V and 9 bases from J, leaving 15 bases between. Germline values: CDR1 MDHEN, CDR2 SYDVKM. CDR3 sequence (DNA): TGTGCCAGCAGCCCACCCTTGGCTCTGCAGTACTTC. It codes for CASSPPLALQYF.

The chain couples TRBV2 to TRBJ1-1; D is undetermined. The CDR3 is made up of 13 amino acids. Trimming took 11 bases from V and 0 from J, leaving 13 bases between them. Germline V gives CDR1 SNHLY, CDR2 FYNNEI. The chain's CDR3 is CAGGPGMNTEAFF. CDR3 nucleotides: TGTGCCGGCGGGCCAGGAATGAACACTGAAGCTTTCTTT.

This clone was seen a few times. The chain joins TRBV18 to TRBJ2-2, with TRBD1 matching 9 bases. This CDR3 region has 18 residues. Germline V gene lookup returns CDR1 KGHSH and CDR2 LQKENI. The V segment lost 5 bases and the J segment 2 bases; nucleotides outside the gene matches: 12. The CDR3 DNA sequence: TGTGCCAGCTCATCGTTCCCGGGACAGGGAAGCAACACCGGGGAGCTGTTTTTT. Protein: CASSSFPGQGSNTGELFF.

The chain has TRBV7-9 and TRBJ2-7, with 12 bases that match TRBD2. V lost 8 bases, J lost 7 bases, and 12 bases stayed unmatched. The CDR3 runs 15 residues. Looked up from germline, CDR1 is SEHNR and CDR2 is FQNEAQ (reference sequence). DNA for the CDR3: TGTGCCAGCGACCCGGGACTAGCGGGTGGTAGGGAGCAGTACTTC. This translates into CASDPGLAGGREQYF.

This clone came up a few times. This chain uses TRBV27 with TRBJ2-2, with D maybe TRBD2 (5 bases). With 2 bases removed from V and 8 bases from J, the gap between germline ends came to 15 bases. This CDR3 has 15 amino acids. In germline, CDR1 is MNHEY, CDR2 SMNVEV (reference sequence). The CDR3 nucleotides are TGTGCCAGCAGTTTAAGCCTCGGCGGGTCGGGGGAGCTGTTTTTT. Translation: CASSLSLGGSGELFF.